This T cell receptor (beta chain) stems from a study of blood T cell repertoires in COVID-19. Looking at the study overall: The United States, Italy and Spain were the sources of the acute and convalescent COVID-19 samples. PBMCs, B-cell-depleted T cells, or T cells were the source of the cDNA or gDNA that made up the material.

The CDR3 is made up of 14 amino acids. How the authors handled the data: Reference gene primer amplification in the assay estimated nucleated cell counts. Some clones are missing from TCRdb's copy, which holds only in-frame ones; the method was immunoSEQ multiplex PCR. The V and J calls and clone size are taken from that table; D and trimming were inferred from the DNA. This table has a few hundred thousand clones, roughly 88% appearing once. The genes are TRBV21-1 and TRBJ1-3. TRBV21-1 represents a pseudogene. The receptor was isolated from a man younger than 35 who had recovered from COVID-19. The sequenced material came from PBMCs or T cells enriched from blood (not recorded which). This CDR3 is CASSNQTGGNTIYF. The CDR3 DNA reads TGTGCCAGCAGCAACCAGACCGGGGGAAACACCATATATTTT.